A single T cell receptor beta chain is shown here with its context. Fresh peripheral blood, under 13 ml, yielded the PBMCs. Regions amplified from RNA transcripts were the TCR beta CDR3 regions. The TCR CDR3 first-round RT-PCR relied on the HTBI primer set. One entry per CDR3 protein, called by TCRdb with MiXCR from the multiplex PCR reads. The table records a few hundred thousand distinct CDR3 sequences, 20% to 25% of them present only once. The sample originates from a study of T cells in Graves' hyperthyroidism and ophthalmopathy. Specimen: blood. This TCR was recovered from a man aged 30 to 39 with Graves' ophthalmopathy.

The CDR3 region is CASSRAAGGTDTQYF. For the CDR3, the DNA is TGTGCCAGCAGCCGCGCAGCGGGAGGCACAGATACGCAGTATTTT. V and J are TRBV27 and TRBJ2-3, with TRBD2 matching over 8 bases. With V trimmed by 6 bases and J by 1 base, 6 bases remained unmatched. The CDR3 runs 15 residues. In germline, CDR1 is MNHEY, CDR2 SMNVEV (reference sequence).